The rows below give T cell receptor beta chains drawn from one sample of a study of blood T cell repertoires in COVID-19. The assay was immunoSEQ multiplex PCR, and TCRdb's table has in-frame clones only and misses some. The sample lists about 310,000 clones; about 89% were seen once. The sequencing input was PBMCs or T cells enriched from blood (not recorded which). These receptor sequences come from a man in his fifties or sixties who had recovered from COVID-19. CDR3s include the opening cysteine and the closing phenylalanine or tryptophan. Each record gives: V gene, clone size, D gene, J gene, CDR3 DNA, CDR3 protein. The D gene is left open where the match is weak. The size entry is marked missing in some rows and otherwise reads once, few, many or a size class.

TRBV9	.	TRBD1	TRBJ2-7	TGTGCCAGCAGCGTAGGGACAGGGGGCGGCCTCTACGAGCAGTACTTC	CASSVGTGGGLYEQYF
TRBV12-3/TRBV12-4	.	TRBD1	TRBJ1-2	TGTGCCAGCAGGGGGGACAGGGGCTACGGCTACACCTTC	CASRGDRGYGYTF
TRBV28	.	.	TRBJ1-4	TGTGCCAGCAGTTTAAACCTGGCAGGGATTGAAAAACTGTTTTTT	CASSLNLAGIEKLFF
TRBV6-5	.	.	TRBJ2-7	TGTGCCAGCAGTTATGGGGTGGCGGGTGCCCCCTACGAGCAGTACTTC	CASSYGVAGAPYEQYF
TRBV7-9	.	.	TRBJ1-2	TGTGCCAGCAGCATAGCCCGGGAGAGTGTCTACACCTTC	CASSIARESVYTF
TRBV3-1/TRBV3-2	.	.	TRBJ2-6	TGTGCCAGCAGCCCGACACACCTCGAGGCCAACGTCCTGACTTTC	CASSPTHLEANVLTF
TRBV5-4	.	TRBD2	TRBJ2-2	TGTGCCAGCAGCTCTAGCGGGAGGGCCATCACCGGGGAGCTGTTTTTT	CASSSSGRAITGELFF
TRBV18	.	.	TRBJ2-5	TGTGCCAGCTCACGACCGTCGGAGACCCAGTACTTC	CASSRPSETQYF
TRBV27	.	TRBD2	TRBJ2-7	TGTGCCAGCAGTTTGGGGGGGAGCTACGAGCAGTACTTC	CASSLGGSYEQYF
TRBV5-1	once	TRBD1	TRBJ2-1	TGCGCCAGCAGCGTAGGACAGGGGGTATACAATGAGCAGTTCTTC	CASSVGQGVYNEQFF
TRBV20-1	few	TRBD1	TRBJ1-1	TGCAGTGCTAGTAGGCAGGGGGCTGGAGCTTTCTTT	CSASRQGAGAFF
TRBV28	.	.	TRBJ1-4	TGTGCCAGCAGCTCTAGACAGACCCCTTCAGCGGGAAAACTGTTTTTT	CASSSRQTPSAGKLFF
TRBV6-2/TRBV6-3	.	.	TRBJ1-5	TGTGCCAGCAGTAACAGGGATAGCAATCAGCCCCAGCATTTT	CASSNRDSNQPQHF
TRBV27	.	TRBD2	TRBJ2-7	TGTGCCAGCACCCAACTAGCGGGAGGGCTCTACGAGCAGTACTTC	CASTQLAGGLYEQYF
TRBV7-3	.	.	TRBJ2-3	TGTGCCAGCAGCGCGACAGGTACAGATACGCAGTATTTT	CASSATGTDTQYF
TRBV7-9	.	TRBD2	TRBJ2-2	TGTGCCAGCAGCTTAGTGGGACTAGCGGGAGGACTTAACACCGGGGAGCTGTTTTTT	CASSLVGLAGGLNTGELFF
TRBV7-8	.	.	TRBJ1-2	TGTGCCAGCAGCCCTGAGGGAGCTGGCTACACCTTC	CASSPEGAGYTF
TRBV12-3/TRBV12-4	.	.	TRBJ1-1	TGTGCCAGCAGTCGGACAGAGAACACTGAAGCTTTCTTT	CASSRTENTEAFF
TRBV5-4	.	.	TRBJ2-1	TGTGCCAGCAGCTTGGGAGGTAGGGGGACCTACAATGAGCAGTTCTTC	CASSLGGRGTYNEQFF
TRBV4-1	.	.	TRBJ1-1	TGCGCCAGCAGCCAAGCAGGGGAAGCTTTCTTT	CASSQAGEAFF
TRBV29-1	.	.	TRBJ2-3	TGCAGCGTTGAGGGGGGTTTTGAGGCAGATACGCAGTATTTT	CSVEGGFEADTQYF
TRBV20-1	.	.	TRBJ2-5	TGCAGTGCCGCGCATAGAGAGACCCAGTACTTC	CSAAHRETQYF
TRBV9	.	.	TRBJ2-5	TGTGCCAGCAGCCCCAGACAGGTGGACGAGACCCAGTACTTC	CASSPRQVDETQYF
TRBV25-1	.	.	TRBJ2-1	TGTGCCACAACTCAAAGGGAGAGCTCCTACAATGAGCAGTTCTTC	CATTQRESSYNEQFF